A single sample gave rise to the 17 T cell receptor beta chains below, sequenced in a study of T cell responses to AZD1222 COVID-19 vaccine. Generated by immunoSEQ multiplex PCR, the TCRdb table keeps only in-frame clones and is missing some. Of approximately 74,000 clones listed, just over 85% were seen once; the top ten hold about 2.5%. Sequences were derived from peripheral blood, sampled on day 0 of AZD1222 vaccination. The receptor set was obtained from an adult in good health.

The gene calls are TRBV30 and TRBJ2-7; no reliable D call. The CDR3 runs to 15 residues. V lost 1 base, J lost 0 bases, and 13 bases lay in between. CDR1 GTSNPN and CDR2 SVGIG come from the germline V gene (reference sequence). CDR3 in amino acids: CAWSGFNSRSYEQYF. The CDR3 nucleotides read TGTGCCTGGAGTGGGTTTAACAGCCGCTCCTACGAGCAGTACTTC. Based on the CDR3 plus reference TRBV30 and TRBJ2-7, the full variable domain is SQTIHQWPATLVQPVGSPLSLECTVEGTSNPNLYWYRQAAGRGLQLLFYSVGIGQISSEVPQNLSASRPQDRQFILSSKKLLLSDSGFYLCAWSGFNSRSYEQYFGPGTRLTVT.

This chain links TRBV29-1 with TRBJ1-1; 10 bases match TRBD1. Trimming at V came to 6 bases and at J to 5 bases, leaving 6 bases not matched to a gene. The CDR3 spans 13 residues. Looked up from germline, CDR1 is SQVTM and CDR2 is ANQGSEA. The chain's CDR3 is CSVPGQGWTEAFF. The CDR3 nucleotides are TGCAGCGTGCCGGGACAGGGGTGGACTGAAGCTTTCTTT.

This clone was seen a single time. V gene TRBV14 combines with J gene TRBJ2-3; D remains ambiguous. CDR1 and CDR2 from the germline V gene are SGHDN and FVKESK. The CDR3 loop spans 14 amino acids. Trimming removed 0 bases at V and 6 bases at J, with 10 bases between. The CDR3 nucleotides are TGTGCCAGCAGCCAAGATTACCCTGTGGATACGCAGTATTTT. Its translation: CASSQDYPVDTQYF.

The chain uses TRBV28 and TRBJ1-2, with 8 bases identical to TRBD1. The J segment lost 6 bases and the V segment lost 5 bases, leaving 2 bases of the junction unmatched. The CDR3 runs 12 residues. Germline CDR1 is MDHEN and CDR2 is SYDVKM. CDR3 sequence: CASSGQGHGYTF. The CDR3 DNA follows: TGTGCCAGCAGTGGACAGGGCCATGGCTACACCTTC.

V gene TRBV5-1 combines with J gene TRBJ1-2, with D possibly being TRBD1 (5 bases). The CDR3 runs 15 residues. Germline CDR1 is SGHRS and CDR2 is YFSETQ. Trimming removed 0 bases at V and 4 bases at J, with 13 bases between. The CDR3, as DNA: TGCGCCAGCAGCTTGGGACAGTATACCATCTATGGCTACACCTTC. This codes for CASSLGQYTIYGYTF.

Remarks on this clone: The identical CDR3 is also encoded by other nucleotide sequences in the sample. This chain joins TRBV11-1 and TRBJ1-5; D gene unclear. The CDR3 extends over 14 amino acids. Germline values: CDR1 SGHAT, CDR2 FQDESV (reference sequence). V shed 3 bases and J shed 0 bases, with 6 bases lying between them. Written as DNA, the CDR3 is TGTGCCAGCAGCTTGGACCGTAGCAATCAGCCCCAGCATTTT. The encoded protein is CASSLDRSNQPQHF.

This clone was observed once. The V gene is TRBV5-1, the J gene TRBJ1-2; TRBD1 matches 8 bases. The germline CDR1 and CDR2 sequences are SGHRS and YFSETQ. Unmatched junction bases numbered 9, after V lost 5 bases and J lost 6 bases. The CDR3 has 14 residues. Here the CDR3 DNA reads TGCGCCAGCAGATCCGGGTCACAGGGGGATGGCTACACCTTC. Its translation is CASRSGSQGDGYTF.

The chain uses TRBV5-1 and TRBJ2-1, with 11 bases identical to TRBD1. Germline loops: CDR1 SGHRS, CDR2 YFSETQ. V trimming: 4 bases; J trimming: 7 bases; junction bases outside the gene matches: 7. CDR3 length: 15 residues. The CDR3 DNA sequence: TGCGCCAGCAGCGCCGGACAGGGGGCGCTTAATGAGCAGTTCTTC. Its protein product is CASSAGQGALNEQFF.

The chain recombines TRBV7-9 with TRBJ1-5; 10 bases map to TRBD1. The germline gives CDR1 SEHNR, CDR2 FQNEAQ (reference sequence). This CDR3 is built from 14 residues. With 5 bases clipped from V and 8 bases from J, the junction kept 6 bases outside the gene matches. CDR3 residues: CASSPDRGREPQHF. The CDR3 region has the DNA TGTGCCAGCAGCCCAGACAGGGGGCGTGAGCCCCAGCATTTT. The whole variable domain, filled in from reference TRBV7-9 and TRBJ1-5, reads DTGVSQNPRHKITKRGQNVTFRCDPISEHNRLYWYRQTLGQGPEFLTYFQNEAQLEKSRLLSDRFSAERPKGSFSTLEIQRTEQGDSAMYLCASSPDRGREPQHFGDGTRLSIL.

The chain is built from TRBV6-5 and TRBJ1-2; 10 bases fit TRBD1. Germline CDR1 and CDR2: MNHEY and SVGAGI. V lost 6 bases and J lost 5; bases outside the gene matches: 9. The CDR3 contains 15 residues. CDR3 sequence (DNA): TGTGCCAGCAGCGAGGGACAGGGGTTTCGGTATGGCTACACCTTC. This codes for CASSEGQGFRYGYTF.

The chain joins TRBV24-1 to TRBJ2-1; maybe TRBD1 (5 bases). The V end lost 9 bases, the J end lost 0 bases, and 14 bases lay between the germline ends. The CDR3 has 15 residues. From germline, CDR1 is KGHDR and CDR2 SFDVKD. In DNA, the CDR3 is TGTGCCACCGGCGATTCAGGGCGCTCCTACAATGAGCAGTTCTTC. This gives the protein CATGDSGRSYNEQFF.

The CDR3 protein is CASRSEVAHEQYF. CDR3 sequence (DNA): TGCGCCAGCCGGAGCGAGGTGGCGCACGAGCAGTACTTC. The gene calls are TRBV5-1 and TRBJ2-7; no firm D call. V was clipped by 7 bases and J by 5 bases, with 16 bases between them. The length of the CDR3 is 13 residues. From germline, CDR1 is SGHRS and CDR2 YFSETQ.

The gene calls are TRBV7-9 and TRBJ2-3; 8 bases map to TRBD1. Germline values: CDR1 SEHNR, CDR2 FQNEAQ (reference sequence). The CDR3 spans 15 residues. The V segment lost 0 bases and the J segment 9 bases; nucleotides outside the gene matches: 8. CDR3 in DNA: TGTGCCAGCAGCTTAGCGAGCAGGGGGCGAGAAACGCAGTATTTT. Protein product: CASSLASRGRETQYF.

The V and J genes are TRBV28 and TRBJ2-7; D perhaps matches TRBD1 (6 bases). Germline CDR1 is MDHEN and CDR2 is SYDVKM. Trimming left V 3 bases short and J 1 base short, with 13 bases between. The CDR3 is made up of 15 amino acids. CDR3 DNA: TGTGCCAGCAGTTTGGAGCAGGGGAGTTCCTACGAGCAGTACTTC. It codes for CASSLEQGSSYEQYF.

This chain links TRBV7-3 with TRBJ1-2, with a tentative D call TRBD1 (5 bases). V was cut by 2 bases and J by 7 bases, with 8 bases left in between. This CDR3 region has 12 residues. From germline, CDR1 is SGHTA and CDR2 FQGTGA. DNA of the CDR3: TGTGCCAGCAGCTTAGCAGGGTTTGGCTACACCTTC. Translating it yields CASSLAGFGYTF.

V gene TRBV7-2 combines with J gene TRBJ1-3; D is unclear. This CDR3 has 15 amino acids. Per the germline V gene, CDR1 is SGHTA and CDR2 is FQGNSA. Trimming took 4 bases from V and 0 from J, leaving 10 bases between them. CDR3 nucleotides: TGTGCCAGCAGCTCGTCAGCCTACTCTGGAAACACCATATATTTT. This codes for CASSSSAYSGNTIYF.

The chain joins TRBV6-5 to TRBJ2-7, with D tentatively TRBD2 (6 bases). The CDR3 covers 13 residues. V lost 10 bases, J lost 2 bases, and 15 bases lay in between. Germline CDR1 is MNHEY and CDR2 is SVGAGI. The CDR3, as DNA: TGTGCCACCGTCGCTAGCGAAACCTACGAGCAGTACTTC. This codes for CATVASETYEQYF.